The clone carrying this T cell receptor (beta chain) was seen a few times. This CDR3 is also generated by other DNA sequences in the sample. This entry belongs to a study of cytomegalovirus exposure and HLA in healthy donors. Trimming shortened V by 5 bases and J by 8 bases, and 9 bases separated the two germline ends. Per germline, CDR1 MDHEN and CDR2 SYDVKM. The CDR3 contains 11 residues. Data came from immunoSEQ multiplex PCR; TCRdb stores just in-frame clones and leaves some out. The table records under 250,000 clones, about 90% of them present only once. The sequence was collected from a man aged 18 to 30 in good health and CMV-seropositive. The gene calls are TRBV28 and TRBJ1-2; D gene ambiguous. The sequenced sample was PBMCs. DNA of the CDR3: TGTGCCAGCAGTCTCTCTCGGGGCTACACCTTC. It translates to CASSLSRGYTF.